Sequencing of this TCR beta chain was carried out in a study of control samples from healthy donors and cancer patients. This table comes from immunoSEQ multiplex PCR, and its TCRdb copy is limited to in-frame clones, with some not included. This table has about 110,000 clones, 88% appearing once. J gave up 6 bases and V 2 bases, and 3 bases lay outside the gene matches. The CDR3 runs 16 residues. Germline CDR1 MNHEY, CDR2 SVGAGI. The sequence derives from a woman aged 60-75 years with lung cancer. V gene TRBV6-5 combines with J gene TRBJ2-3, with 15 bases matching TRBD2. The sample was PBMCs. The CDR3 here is CASSYGTSGRLDTQYF. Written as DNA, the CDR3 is TGTGCCAGCAGTTACGGGACTAGCGGGAGGTTGGATACGCAGTATTTT.